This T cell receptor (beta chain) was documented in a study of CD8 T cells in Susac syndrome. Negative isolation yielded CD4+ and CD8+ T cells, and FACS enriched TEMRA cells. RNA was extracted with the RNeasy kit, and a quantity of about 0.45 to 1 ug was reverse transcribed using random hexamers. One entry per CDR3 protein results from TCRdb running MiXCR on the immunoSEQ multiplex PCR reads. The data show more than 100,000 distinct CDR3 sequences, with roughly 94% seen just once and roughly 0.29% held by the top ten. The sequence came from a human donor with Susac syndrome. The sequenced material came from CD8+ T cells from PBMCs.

The CDR3 here is CASSTGLAAETQYF. In DNA form, the CDR3 reads TGTGCCAGCAGCACCGGACTAGCAGCGGAGACCCAGTACTTC. The chain couples TRBV11-2 to TRBJ2-5; TRBD2 matches at 8 bases. The V and J ends lost 5 bases and 5 bases, in that order; junction bases with no gene match: 7. This CDR3 contains 14 residues. The V gene's germline CDR1 is SGHAT and CDR2 FQNNGV.